This passage covers 21 T cell receptor beta chains from one sample sequenced in a study of shared clonotypes between healthy human individuals. The method was immunoSEQ multiplex PCR; TCRdb's version includes in-frame clones alone and lacks a portion of them. The table has 950,000 to 1,300,000 clones, around 74% seen once. The source material was memory CD4+ T cells sorted from blood. The subset here: CD45RA-negative fraction. The receptors here all came from a man aged 18 to 29 in good health.

This chain's CDR3 is CASSYSGLAVREQYF. The DNA of the CDR3 is TGTGCCAGCAGTTACTCGGGACTAGCGGTCCGCGAGCAGTACTTC. V gene TRBV6-5 combines with J gene TRBJ2-7; 11 bases align to TRBD2. Trimming took 0 bases from V and 6 from J; bases not matched to a gene: 4. This CDR3 is 15 amino acids long. Germline assignment: CDR1 MNHEY and CDR2 SVGAGI.

This chain links TRBV5-1 with TRBJ1-1; TRBD1 matches 9 bases. The V segment lost 5 bases and the J segment 4 bases; nucleotides outside the gene matches: 6. The CDR3 runs to 14 residues. From germline, CDR1 is SGHRS and CDR2 YFSETQ. The CDR3 sequence: CASRRQGDFTEAFF. In DNA form, the CDR3 reads TGCGCCAGCAGGAGACAGGGGGACTTCACTGAAGCTTTCTTT. Using reference TRBV5-1 and TRBJ1-1 for the parts outside the CDR3, the full variable domain is KAGVTQTPRYLIKTRGQQVTLSCSPISGHRSVSWYQQTPGQGLQFLFEYFSETQRNKGNFPGRFSGRQFSNSRSEMNVSTLELGDSALYLCASRRQGDFTEAFFGQGTRLTVV.

This clone is a singleton in its sample. The chain has TRBV5-4 and TRBJ2-7; 16 nucleotides match TRBD2. The junction had 10 bases not matched to a gene; V was cut back by 5 bases and J by 5 bases. CDR3 length equals 17 residues. Looked up from germline, CDR1 is SGHNT and CDR2 is YYREEE (reference sequence). CDR3 protein: CASSPSGTSGRVHEQYF. The DNA for the CDR3 is TGTGCCAGCAGTCCTTCTGGGACTAGCGGGAGGGTGCACGAGCAGTACTTC.

The V and J genes are TRBV28 and TRBJ1-2; D might be TRBD1 (6 bases). The CDR3 runs 14 residues. Germline CDR1 is MDHEN and CDR2 is SYDVKM. The V end was cut by 6 bases, the J end by 8 bases, with 19 bases between. The CDR3 coding sequence is TGTGCCAGCAGAACCGAAGGGGGTCCATTCGGCTACACCTTC. Its translation: CASRTEGGPFGYTF.

This chain links TRBV19 with TRBJ1-1; 7 bases are a match to TRBD1. V lost 5 bases to trimming and J lost 6 bases; unmatched junction nucleotides: 9. CDR1 and CDR2 from the germline V gene are LNHDA and SQIVND (reference sequence). CDR3 size: 14 residues. The chain's CDR3 is CASSVDRDSPEAFF. CDR3 bases: TGTGCCAGTAGTGTCGACAGGGATAGCCCTGAAGCTTTCTTT. The entire variable domain, with the rest obtained from reference TRBV19 and TRBJ1-1, is as follows: DGGITQSPKYLFRKEGQNVTLSCEQNLNHDAMYWYRQDPGQGLRLIYYSQIVNDFQKGDIAEGYSVSREKKESFPLTVTSAQKNPTAFYLCASSVDRDSPEAFFGQGTRLTVV.

This clone was observed a handful of times. The chain couples TRBV6-1 to TRBJ2-1; maybe TRBD2 (5 bases). The germline V and J ends were trimmed by 7 bases and 7 bases, with 14 bases remaining between them. Germline-derived CDR1 and CDR2 are MNHNS and SASEGT. The CDR3 consists of 13 residues. CDR3 sequence reads: CASNEGRRNEQFF. CDR3 DNA: TGTGCCAGCAACGAAGGCCGGAGGAATGAGCAGTTCTTC.

The chain employs TRBV11-2 and TRBJ2-5; 8 bases agree with TRBD1. CDR1 is SGHAT, CDR2 FQNNGV, per germline. The V gene end was trimmed by 5 bases and the J gene end by 4 bases; junction bases not matched to a gene: 12. The CDR3 sequence is 16 residues long. The CDR3, as DNA: TGTGCCAGCAGCCCCTCGGACAGGGTTCAGAGAGAGACCCAGTACTTC. Residues: CASSPSDRVQRETQYF.

The genes are TRBV4-3 and TRBJ1-3, with D unclear. Trimming removed 0 bases from V and 2 bases from J, with 8 bases in between. The germline gives CDR1 LGHNA, CDR2 YSLEER. This CDR3 has 15 residues. The CDR3 loop is CASSQDRGTGNTIYF. In DNA form, the CDR3 reads TGCGCCAGCAGCCAAGATAGAGGTACTGGAAACACCATATATTTT.

The V call is TRBV7-8, the J call TRBJ1-5; no firm D call. Germline CDR1 SGHVS, CDR2 FQNEAQ. This CDR3 has 13 amino acids. V was cut by 5 bases and J by 7 bases, with 12 bases left in between. The DNA for the CDR3 is TGTGCCAGCAGCCCGGCCGGGAGGCAGCCCCAGCATTTT. This codes for CASSPAGRQPQHF.

The V and J genes are TRBV18 and TRBJ2-7, with no clear D. The V and J ends lost 2 bases and 5 bases respectively, with 10 bases between them. Germline assignment: CDR1 KGHSH and CDR2 LQKENI. The CDR3 totals 13 residues. The CDR3, as DNA: TGTGCCAGCTCACCAATCCGGTCCGACGAGCAGTACTTC. Translating it yields CASSPIRSDEQYF.

The chain combines TRBV9 with TRBJ2-2; 7 bases align to TRBD2. The CDR3 consists of 14 residues. From germline, CDR1 is SGDLS and CDR2 YYNGEE. J gave up 1 base and V 7 bases, and 4 bases lay outside the gene matches. Here the CDR3 reads CASSKRENTGELFF. As DNA, the CDR3 is TGTGCCAGCTCAAAGCGGGAGAACACCGGGGAGCTGTTTTTT.

The V call is TRBV5-4, the J call TRBJ1-1; 9 bases are shared with TRBD1. The CDR3 is 14 residues long. J lost 3 bases, V lost 4 bases, and 4 bases had no gene match. Germline CDR1 and CDR2: SGHNT and YYREEE (reference sequence). The CDR3 protein is CASSGDRAYTEAFF. CDR3 bases: TGTGCCAGCAGCGGGGACAGGGCGTACACTGAAGCTTTCTTT.

The V call is TRBV5-5, the J call TRBJ2-5; no reliable D call. Germline CDR1 reads SGHKS; CDR2 reads YYEKEE (reference sequence). This CDR3 region has 15 residues. V was clipped by 0 bases and J by 5 bases, with 14 bases between them. CDR3 nucleotides: TGTGCCAGCAGCTTGGGGTTCCGGCTTCAGGAGACCCAGTACTTC. Its translation: CASSLGFRLQETQYF.

The chain has TRBV21-1 and TRBJ2-7. TRBV21-1 is annotated as a pseudogene. The CDR3 is 17 residues long. For the CDR3, the DNA is TGTGCCAGCAGCAAAGGGGGTTCGAGGCCAAGCTCCTACGAGCAGTACTTC. It codes for CASSKGGSRPSSYEQYF.

In its sample, this clone was seen a few times. Here the CDR3 reads CASSQDLGLNTEAFF. For the CDR3, the DNA is TGTGCCAGCAGCCAAGATTTGGGTTTGAACACTGAAGCTTTCTTT. The chain joins TRBV4-2 to TRBJ1-1; D not certain. From germline, CDR1 is LGHNA and CDR2 YNFKEQ. The CDR3 contains 15 residues. Trimming took off 0 bases at V and 0 bases at J, with 8 bases between the two ends.

This clone was seen a handful of times. Other DNA sequences in the sample encode the same CDR3. V is TRBV2 and J is TRBJ1-2, with TRBD1 matching over 7 bases. CDR1 and CDR2 (germline): SNHLY, FYNNEI. With V trimmed by 8 bases and J by 5 bases, 5 bases remained unmatched. This CDR3 is built from 12 residues. CDR3 region: CASDREGYGYTF. In nucleotides, the CDR3 is TGTGCCAGCGACAGGGAGGGTTATGGCTACACCTTC.

This clone was observed a handful of times. The chain uses TRBV4-2 and TRBJ2-3; perhaps TRBD1 as D (6 bases). V gave up 2 bases and J gave up 4 bases, with 13 bases separating them. The length of the CDR3 is 15 residues. Germline CDR1 reads LGHNA; CDR2 reads YNFKEQ. The CDR3 is CASSQQGQGADTQYF. The CDR3 DNA follows: TGTGCCAGCAGCCAACAGGGGCAGGGCGCAGATACGCAGTATTTT.

As for this clone: Other DNA sequences from this sample encode an identical CDR3 as well. This chain links TRBV18 with TRBJ1-3; no clear D. Germline V gene lookup returns CDR1 KGHSH and CDR2 LQKENI. The germline V and J ends were trimmed by 0 bases and 2 bases, with 8 bases remaining between them. The length of the CDR3 is 15 residues. In DNA form, the CDR3 reads TGTGCCAGCTCACCACCTACGGGCCCTGGAAACACCATATATTTT. Its protein is CASSPPTGPGNTIYF.

The chain carries TRBV5-3 and TRBJ2-5, with 8 positions matching TRBD2. TRBV5-3 is classed as an ORF, of uncertain function. The CDR3 consists of 15 residues. Losses at the gene ends were 0 bases for V and 2 bases for J; bases not matched to a gene: 3. The CDR3 reads CARSLGSGAQETQYF. The CDR3 nucleotides are TGTGCCAGAAGCTTGGGTAGCGGGGCGCAAGAGACCCAGTACTTC.

The chain recombines TRBV2 with TRBJ2-7, with no clear D. CDR3 size: 14 residues. Germline V gene sequence: CDR1 SNHLY, CDR2 FYNNEI. V lost 6 bases, J lost 8 bases, and 20 bases lay in between. The CDR3 loop reads CASRPTTSGGQQYF. The CDR3 bases are TGTGCCAGCAGACCTACTACGTCGGGTGGTCAGCAGTACTTC.

About this clone: Within the sample, other DNA sequences also encode this same CDR3. The V gene is TRBV30, the J gene TRBJ2-5; D uncertain. The germline V and J ends were trimmed by 1 base and 2 bases, with 8 bases remaining between them. The CDR3 contains 13 residues. The germline V gene encodes CDR1 GTSNPN and CDR2 SVGIG (reference sequence). The CDR3 loop is CAWSGGLQETQYF. The CDR3 DNA follows: TGTGCCTGGAGTGGAGGTCTACAAGAGACCCAGTACTTC.